The rows below give T cell receptor beta chains drawn from one sample of a study of early T cells in non-severe SARS-CoV-2 infection. Using its own MiXCR run on the 5' RACE reads, TCRdb lists one record per CDR3 protein. The sample shows 70,000 or so distinct CDR3 sequences, less than 15% of them seen only once. Sequenced material: whole blood. These receptors were collected from an adult who was a healthcare worker with PCR-confirmed SARS-CoV-2 infection or an uninfected control (not recorded which). Each CDR3 is given with its conserved first and last residue. A D gene is named only where the DNA matches it firmly. Rows may omit the clone size; those that give it use once, few, many or a size class.

V gene,J gene,D gene,CDR3 length,clone size,CDR3 DNA,CDR3 protein
TRBV28,TRBJ1-4,NA,16,NA,TGTGCCAGCAGTTACCTCAGGGTTCATTCTAATGAAAAACTGTTTTTT,CASSYLRVHSNEKLFF
TRBV7-3,TRBJ2-5,TRBD2,14,few,TGTGCCAGCAGCTCGGCGGGAGAGGTGGAGACCCAGTACTTC,CASSSAGEVETQYF
TRBV21-1,TRBJ2-7,NA,17,many,TGTGCCAGCAGCAAACCCAGCAGGACTAGCGGGAGATACGAGCAGTACTTC,CASSKPSRTSGRYEQYF
TRBV11-2,TRBJ2-1,NA,15,many,TGTGCCAGCAGCTTAGACCCAGGATCACCGAGTGAGCAGTTCTTC,CASSLDPGSPSEQFF
TRBV28,TRBJ2-7,TRBD1,14,NA,TGTGCCAGCACTAAGGGACAGGGATTTCACGAGCAGTACTTC,CASTKGQGFHEQYF
TRBV24-1,TRBJ2-2,TRBD1,16,medium-sized,TGTGCCACCAGCCCAACGACAGGGTCGACAACCGGGGAGCTGTTTTTT,CATSPTTGSTTGELFF
TRBV7-3,TRBJ2-1,NA,17,many,TGTGCCAGCAGCTTAACGACTGGGGCAGGGACTTACAATGAGCAGTTCTTC,CASSLTTGAGTYNEQFF
TRBV3-1,TRBJ1-1,NA,14,many,TGTGCCAGCAGCCAAACCAACACGAACACTGAAGCTTTCTTT,CASSQTNTNTEAFF
TRBV19,TRBJ2-5,NA,14,few,TGTGCCAGTAGTATGGTGCAGGATGAAGAGACCCAGTACTTC,CASSMVQDEETQYF
TRBV13,TRBJ2-6,TRBD2,18,NA,TGTGCCAGCAGCTTTTCACTAGCGGGGTACTCTGGGGCCAACGTCCTGACTTTC,CASSFSLAGYSGANVLTF
TRBV7-3,TRBJ2-1,NA,14,many,TGTGCCAGCAGCCCGGGAGTTTTGTACAATGAGCAGTTCTTC,CASSPGVLYNEQFF
TRBV5-5,TRBJ2-1,TRBD1,15,few,TGTGCCAGCAGCTTGGGCAGGGGGTTTAAAAATGAGCAGTTCTTC,CASSLGRGFKNEQFF
TRBV6-2/TRBV6-3,TRBJ2-1,TRBD2,14,NA,TGTGCCAGTCTCGGGAGGGCCGGCTACAATGAGCAGTTCTTC,CASLGRAGYNEQFF
TRBV6-5,TRBJ1-2,NA,15,many,TGTGCCAGCAGGCGGGGTAGAGGAGACCTCTATGGCTACACCTTC,CASRRGRGDLYGYTF
TRBV20-1,TRBJ2-6,TRBD1,18,many,TGCAGTGCAGAACCGGGACAGGTGTGGTCCTCTGGGGCCAACGTCCTGACTTTC,CSAEPGQVWSSGANVLTF
TRBV6-5,TRBJ2-7,TRBD1,13,NA,TGTGCCTGCAAAAGGGACAGCACCTACGAGCAGTACTTC,CACKRDSTYEQYF
TRBV3-1,TRBJ2-7,NA,12,NA,TGTGCCAGCAGCCAAGGCGGCAGCGAGCTGTACTTC,CASSQGGSELYF
TRBV19,TRBJ1-5,NA,15,NA,TGTGCCAGTAGTCCGGGGAAGTATAGCAATCAGCCCCAGCATTTT,CASSPGKYSNQPQHF
TRBV15,TRBJ2-7,NA,15,many,TGTGCCACCAGCTCCCCCGCTGAGGGCGATAACGAGCAGTACTTC,CATSSPAEGDNEQYF
TRBV7-9,TRBJ1-4,NA,14,many,TGTGCCAGCAGCCCAGGGCAGGGGATCGAAAAACTGTTTTTT,CASSPGQGIEKLFF
TRBV9,TRBJ2-3,TRBD2,16,NA,TGTGCCAGCAGCGTAGCTACGGCGGGAGGCACAGATACGCAGTATTTT,CASSVATAGGTDTQYF
TRBV18,TRBJ2-3,NA,11,NA,TGTGCCAGCTCACCAAGGGATACGCAGTATTTT,CASSPRDTQYF
TRBV7-7,TRBJ2-1,NA,13,NA,TGTGCCAGCAGCTTGGACGTTTACAATGAGCAGTTCTTC,CASSLDVYNEQFF
TRBV5-1,TRBJ2-7,NA,13,NA,TGCGCCAGCAGCCGCGGGTCCCCCTACGAGCAGTACTTC,CASSRGSPYEQYF
TRBV24-1,TRBJ2-1,NA,15,many,TGTGCCACCAGTGATTCATCCTTTAGCGGAAATGAGCAGTTCTTC,CATSDSSFSGNEQFF
TRBV3-1,TRBJ2-1,TRBD1,15,NA,TGTGCCAGCAGCCTGCCCGGGACAGCGTACAATGAGCAGTTCTTC,CASSLPGTAYNEQFF
TRBV6-6,TRBJ2-3,NA,12,few,TGTGCCAGCTCCCTGGGAGCGACCCTCCAGTATTTT,CASSLGATLQYF
TRBV10-3,TRBJ2-1,NA,14,many,TGTGCCATCACCGGGGACGGCTCCTACAATGAGCAGTTCTTC,CAITGDGSYNEQFF
TRBV24-1,TRBJ2-1,NA,16,NA,TGTGCCACCAGTGACCCCAGCGGAGGAAACTACAATGAGCAGTTCTTC,CATSDPSGGNYNEQFF
TRBV7-3,TRBJ2-1,NA,15,many,TGTGCCAGCAGCAGGTCCGGGTCGGCGTACAATGAGCAGTTCTTC,CASSRSGSAYNEQFF
TRBV7-9,TRBJ2-7,NA,16,many,TGTGCCAGCAGCTTAGGGCCCCAGGGTGGGACGTACGAGCAGTACTTC,CASSLGPQGGTYEQYF
TRBV27,TRBJ2-7,TRBD2,15,medium-sized,TGTGCCAGCAGTTTATCCGCGGCGGGAGGCTACGAGCAGTACTTC,CASSLSAAGGYEQYF
TRBV10-1,TRBJ1-6,NA,13,NA,TGCGCCAGCGGTCCGGACACTAATTCACCCCTCCACTTT,CASGPDTNSPLHF
TRBV9,TRBJ2-1,NA,16,NA,TGTGCCAGCAGCGTAGGGGGACTCCACTCCTACAATGAGCAGTTCTTC,CASSVGGLHSYNEQFF
TRBV28,TRBJ1-5,TRBD1,14,many,TGTGCCAGCCTGATCCGGGACAGGAATCAGCCCCAGCATTTT,CASLIRDRNQPQHF
TRBV21-1,TRBJ2-1,NA,13,NA,TGTGCCACCGTTGGCGGACTCTACAATGAGCAGTTCTTC,CATVGGLYNEQFF
TRBV6-6,TRBJ1-2,NA,13,few,TGTGCCAGCAGCCCTGGACACGTCTATGGCTACACCTTC,CASSPGHVYGYTF
TRBV6-1,TRBJ2-2,NA,13,NA,TGTGCCGGCGAGGTCAGCAACACCGGGGAGCTGTTTTTT,CAGEVSNTGELFF
TRBV4-1,TRBJ2-7,NA,13,many,TGCGCCAGCAGCCAAAGGAATCTCTACGAGCAGTACTTC,CASSQRNLYEQYF
TRBV11-3,TRBJ2-7,NA,13,NA,TGTGCCAGCAGCCGCAGAGACCGAACCGAGCAGTACTTC,CASSRRDRTEQYF
TRBV7-7,TRBJ2-5,NA,13,few,TGTGCCAGCAGCTTTAGCGTCGAAGAGACCCAGTACTTC,CASSFSVEETQYF
TRBV28,TRBJ1-5,NA,12,few,TGTGCCAGCAGTTTGGTCAATCAGCCCCAGCATTTT,CASSLVNQPQHF
TRBV5-1,TRBJ2-1,NA,11,many,TGCGCCAGCTCGTTAGGGCTAGCGCCAATCTTC,CASSLGLAPIF
TRBV2,TRBJ2-6,NA,13,many,TGTGCCAGCAGTAACTCTGGGGCCAACGTCCTGACTTTC,CASSNSGANVLTF
TRBV9,TRBJ1-1,NA,14,NA,TGTGCCAGCAGCGTAGATCCAGATTACACTGAAGCTTTCTTT,CASSVDPDYTEAFF
TRBV5-1,TRBJ2-7,NA,15,few,TGCGCCAGCAGCTTGGCCTCGACAGCCATCTACGAGCAGTACTTC,CASSLASTAIYEQYF
TRBV28,TRBJ2-6,NA,17,many,TGTGCCAGCACCACTATGGACAGCCACTCTGGGGCCAACGTCCTGACTTTC,CASTTMDSHSGANVLTF
TRBV24-1,TRBJ2-3,NA,15,many,TGTGCCACCAGTGATTTGACCGGGAGTAGTAATACGCAGTATTTT,CATSDLTGSSNTQYF
TRBV27,TRBJ2-1,NA,15,few,TGTGCCAGCAGTTTATTCTCCGTCTCCTACAATGAGCAGTTCTTC,CASSLFSVSYNEQFF
TRBV4-2,TRBJ2-7,NA,16,few,TGTGCCAGCAGCCAAGATTGGCTAGCCCAGTCCTACGAGCAGTACTTC,CASSQDWLAQSYEQYF